This T cell receptor beta chain was recovered during a study of cytomegalovirus exposure and HLA in healthy donors (dated by TCRdb to 2015 to 2018). Turning to the overall study: An earlier analysis of about 530 of the donors reported 250 to 300 Gb of sequence data and some 110 million unique TCR beta sequences obtained from about 200 million T cells. In a later analysis, previously published TCR beta repertoires from several hundred donors were re-analyzed and high-resolution HLA genotyping was added so that TCR occurrence patterns could be studied. The later analysis used no new phenotypic data to find candidate immune exposures, relying instead on TCR beta sequences and their occurrence across donors. To decide whether each TCR beta V gene segment behaved as functional or pseudogenic, an earlier analysis of nearly 600 of the donors relied on high-throughput TCR beta sequencing. The genetic ancestry cluster associated with self-reported Caucasian donors included approximately 85% of the 350 to 500 genotyped donors. The study combined high-throughput TCR immunosequencing, statistical association of individual TCRs with disease status, and machine learning to predict cytomegalovirus infection status. Typing coverage differed by locus: A, B, C, DRB1 and DQB1 were typed in roughly 620-630 donors, DQA1 in about 500, DPA1 in 600 to 610, and DPB1 in just under 490. An early release covering roughly 600 HLA-typed donors comprised about 300 gigabases of sequencing data and tens of millions of unique TCR sequences. Among roughly 400 genotyped donors of the cohort, an average of roughly 230,000 unique TCR beta nucleotide sequences was sequenced per donor, of which roughly 17% were non-productive. The study was designed to test whether signatures of past pathogen exposure could be identified by cataloging public T cell receptors. Four to six DR-DQ haplotypes were handled as single units for association and clustering, since linkage in the cohort was strong. A later genetic analysis used genome-wide SNP genotypes for about 65% of the 666 donors, treating that subset as a discovery cohort. A separate validation cohort of roughly 130 different subjects was used in addition to the 666-subject first cohort. Both class I and class II loci were covered by HLA typing, at four-digit resolution. Every discovery cohort repertoire had been produced on one sequencing platform. The study used immunosequencing to profile the T cell repertoires of approximately 630 subjects and linked those repertoires to cytomegalovirus serostatus. Donor age, sex, ethnicity and CMV serostatus were compiled together with the repertoire data.

The cohort was made up of roughly 670 healthy bone marrow donors. At the time of sampling, all cohort members were nominally healthy, though unrecorded immune exposures were likely present. The donor tested CMV seropositive and was one of the 289 seropositive cohort members. A peripheral blood sample was provided by each donor, and peripheral blood mononuclear cells were used for TCR beta sequencing. Genomic DNA was extracted from the blood cell samples with the Qiagen DNeasy Blood Extraction Kit. The protocol used for the library was the immunoSEQ multiplex PCR assay. A mixture of 60 forward primers for TCR Vbeta segments and 13 reverse primers for TCR Jbeta segments was used in the multiplex PCR. The CDR3 region of rearranged TCR beta genes was amplified from genomic DNA by a multiplex PCR assay. The Illumina HiSeq System was used to sequence the amplified TCR beta libraries as 87-base-pair reads. The paper's data handling went like this. Across the roughly 700 repertoires, a later analysis counted 80 million or so unique TCR beta chains, roughly 11 million of which were shared by at least two donors. Raw reads were error-corrected and collapsed into unique sequences with a nearest-neighbor algorithm that merged closely related sequences to remove PCR and sequencing errors. CDR3 sequences were aligned to IMGT reference sequences to assign V, D and J gene segments. Each retained sequence needed at least a six-nucleotide match to both a V gene segment and a J gene segment. Rearrangements were called productive when the CDR3 lacked stop codons and stayed in frame with V and J; all others were non-productive. CDR3 was defined according to IMGT convention as the region running from the second conserved V-encoded cysteine to the conserved J-encoded phenylalanine. Sequences without an unambiguous match to a single V gene segment were excluded from the earlier analysis of 500 to 700 of the donors. In an earlier analysis of about 590 of the donors, a V segment was called functional when productive rearrangements were above 56.7%, and segregating when the standard deviation between donors exceeded 5%. A statistical classification framework was developed to diagnose cytomegalovirus status using the catalog of TCR beta chain sequences. In a later analysis, V and J genes were assigned by comparing TCR nucleotide sequences against IMGT/GENE-DB human TR gene sequences. In a later analysis, CDR3 sequences and most-parsimonious VDJ recombination scenarios were assigned using the TCRdist pipeline. A later analysis defined each TCR beta chain by its CDR3 amino acid sequence plus V-gene family, and excluded reads lacking a unique V-gene family. As a way to deal with suspected cross-contamination and a sequencing artifact, a later analysis dropped 450 to 600 nucleotide sequences that were highly shared and had low generation probability. For each public chain, a later analysis derived a clonal expansion index from normalized ranks of inferred template counts within each repertoire. Generation probabilities in a later analysis came from a VDJ recombination model fitted to out-of-frame rearrangements, and those results were checked against IGoR. In a later analysis, TCR-TCR, TCR-HLA and TCR-CMV co-occurrence was scored with hypergeometric tests, and a repertoire-size bias correction was applied to TCR pairs. A later analysis estimated false discovery rates by permuting HLA or CMV assignments 20 times. A later analysis grouped co-occurring TCRs with DBSCAN, adding TCRdist sequence similarity when clustering within HLA-allele-positive subsets. Co-occurrence clustering excluded repertoires with fewer than 30,000 or more than 120,000 public chains, plus five with anomalous nucleotide sharing. TCRdb took over this immuneACCESS table, retaining in-frame rearrangements with V and J assigned. Such tables are incomplete; in checked studies, under half of the missing clones stem from an unresolved V gene, and the remainder is unexplained. V and J calls and clone size are as listed in that table; D and trimming were resolved from the DNA. This sample gives approximately 210,000 clones in total; about 76% of them show up just once. The top ten clones comprise approximately 0.39% of the sample.

Ends trimmed: V by 9 bases, J by 6 bases; bases unmatched to a gene: 10. The germline V gene encodes CDR1 SGHNT and CDR2 YYREEE (reference sequence). From cysteine to phenylalanine, the CDR3 is 14 amino acids long. Only the CDR3 part of the read is kept: 42 bases, read in frame from the first base. What the work shows at the level of the full study, not this receptor alone: A later genetic analysis reported fewer N-insertions in productive TCRs among donors in an Asian-associated ancestry cluster than the approximately 700-donor mean. For the cohort, immune exposure information was limited to CMV serostatus. Roughly uniform sequencing depth across donors was assumed in presence/absence analyses, although this assumption may not hold. Because counts were too low, about 18 rarely observed V segments, including chromosome 9 orphons, were excluded from the earlier analysis of around 590 of the donors. According to a later analysis, parvovirus B19, influenza, CMV and Epstein-Barr virus appeared linked to several top co-occurrence clusters. According to the authors, the approach could potentially be generalized to other disease states and immunological phenotypes. Compared with equally common non-associated chains, HLA-associated TCR beta chains in a later analysis were more clonally expanded and had lower generation probabilities. HLA typing was unavailable for some donors at each locus, so association tests used only the typed subset. A later analysis found that most CMV-associated TCR beta chains appeared HLA-restricted, with HLA associations seemingly driven largely by CMV exposure. A further reported finding was that TCR beta sequences accurately predicted the HLA-A and HLA-B alleles for most subjects in the first cohort. A cluster of highly shared sequence variants was judged likely to be a technical artifact of the sequencing pipeline. A few of the identified cytomegalovirus-associated TCR beta chains were confirmed in vitro to be specific for cytomegalovirus antigens. The study gave a list of around 170 TCR beta chains associated with cytomegalovirus. A later genetic analysis associated a missense DCLRE1C variant with V-gene and J-gene trimming of TCR beta chains, and an independent cohort replicated the association. This cohort had only TCR beta chains sequenced, and the lack of alpha or paired-chain data limited which features could be detected. Correlated functional status among segregating V segments might reflect linkage disequilibrium, but an unknown experimental factor could not be ruled out. When HLA alleles, especially DR and DQ, strongly co-occurred, attributing TCR associations to individual alleles was difficult. While some public TCRs were present in many individuals, most TCR sequences turned up only very rarely across donors. At a false discovery rate of 0.05, a later analysis linked some 18,000 TCR beta sequences to specific HLA alleles. Because the 87-base-pair reads could not distinguish some IMGT-functional V segments, including TRBV6-2 and TRBV6-3, those segments were excluded. The classifier was reported to diagnose cytomegalovirus status with high specificity and sensitivity in both the original and validation cohorts. According to a later analysis, TCR association rates differed among HLA loci, with DRB1 alleles showing the most associated TCRs and HLA-C alleles showing the fewest. Broadly in line with IMGT annotations, most TCR beta V segments showed up in productive rearrangements about 87% or about 30% of the time in an earlier analysis of about 500 of the donors.

As to this clone: It lacks a known antigen. No much larger clone is present one base from it, and per-base qualities are unavailable.

The TCR sequence derives from a male donor in good health and CMV-seropositive. Recombination connected TRBV5-4 to TRBJ2-2; 8 bases in the junction line up with TRBD2. The sequenced sample consisted of PBMCs. The base sequence is TGTGCCACCCAGCGGGGGCAGGGATCCGGGGAGCTGTTTTTT. This translates into CATQRGQGSGELFF.